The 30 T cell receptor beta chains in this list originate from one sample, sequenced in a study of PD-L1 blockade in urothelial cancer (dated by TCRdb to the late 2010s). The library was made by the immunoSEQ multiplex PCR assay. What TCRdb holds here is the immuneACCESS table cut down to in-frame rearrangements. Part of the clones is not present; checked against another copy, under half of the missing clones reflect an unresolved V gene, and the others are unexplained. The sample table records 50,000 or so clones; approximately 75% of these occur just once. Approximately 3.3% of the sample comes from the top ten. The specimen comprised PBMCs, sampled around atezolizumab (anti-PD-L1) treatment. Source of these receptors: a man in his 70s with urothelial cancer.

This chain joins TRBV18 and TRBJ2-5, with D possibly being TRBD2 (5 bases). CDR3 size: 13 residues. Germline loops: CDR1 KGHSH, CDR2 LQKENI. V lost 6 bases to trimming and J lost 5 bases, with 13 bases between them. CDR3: CASSPGYSETQYF. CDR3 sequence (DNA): TGTGCCAGCTCTCCGGGGTATTCGGAGACCCAGTACTTC.

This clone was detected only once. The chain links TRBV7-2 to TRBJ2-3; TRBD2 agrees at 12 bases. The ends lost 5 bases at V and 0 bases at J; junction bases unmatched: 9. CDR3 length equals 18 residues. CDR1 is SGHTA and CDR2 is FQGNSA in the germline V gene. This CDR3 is CASSLRKGLAGSTDTQYF. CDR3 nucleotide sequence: TGTGCCAGCAGCCTTAGGAAGGGACTAGCGGGCAGCACAGATACGCAGTATTTT.

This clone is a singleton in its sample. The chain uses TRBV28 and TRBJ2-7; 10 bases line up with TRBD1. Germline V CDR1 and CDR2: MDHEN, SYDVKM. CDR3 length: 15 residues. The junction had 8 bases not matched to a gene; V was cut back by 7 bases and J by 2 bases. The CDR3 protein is CASTRAGTGAYEQYF. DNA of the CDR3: TGTGCCAGCACCAGAGCCGGGACAGGGGCCTACGAGCAGTACTTC.

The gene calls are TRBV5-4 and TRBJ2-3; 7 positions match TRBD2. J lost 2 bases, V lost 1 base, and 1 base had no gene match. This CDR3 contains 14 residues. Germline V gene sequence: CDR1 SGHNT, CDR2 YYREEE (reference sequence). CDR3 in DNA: TGTGCCAGCAGCTTGAGGGACTACACAGATACGCAGTATTTT. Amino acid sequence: CASSLRDYTDTQYF.

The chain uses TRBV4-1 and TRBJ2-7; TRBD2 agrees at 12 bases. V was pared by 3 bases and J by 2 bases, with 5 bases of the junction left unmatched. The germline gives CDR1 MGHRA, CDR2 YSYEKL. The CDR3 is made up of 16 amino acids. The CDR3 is CASSHSPSGGAYEQYF. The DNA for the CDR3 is TGCGCCAGCAGCCACTCCCCTAGCGGGGGGGCCTACGAGCAGTACTTC.

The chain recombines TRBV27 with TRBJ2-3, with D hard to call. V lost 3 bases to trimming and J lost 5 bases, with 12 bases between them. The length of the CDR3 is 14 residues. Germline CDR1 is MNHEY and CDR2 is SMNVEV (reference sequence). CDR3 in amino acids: CASSFSNREDTQYF. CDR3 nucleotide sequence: TGTGCCAGCAGTTTTTCTAACCGCGAAGATACGCAGTATTTT.

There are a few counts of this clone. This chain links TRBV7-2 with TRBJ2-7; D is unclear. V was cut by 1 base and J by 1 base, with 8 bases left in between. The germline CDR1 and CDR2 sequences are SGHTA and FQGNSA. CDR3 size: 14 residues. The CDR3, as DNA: TGTGCCAGCAGCTTAGATCGGAGTTCCTACGAGCAGTACTTC. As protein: CASSLDRSSYEQYF.

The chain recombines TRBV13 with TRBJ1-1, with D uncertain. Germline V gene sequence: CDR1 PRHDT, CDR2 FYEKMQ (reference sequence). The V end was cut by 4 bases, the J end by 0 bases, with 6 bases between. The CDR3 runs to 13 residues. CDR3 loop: CASSSYVNTEAFF. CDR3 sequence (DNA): TGTGCCAGCAGCTCCTATGTGAACACTGAAGCTTTCTTT.

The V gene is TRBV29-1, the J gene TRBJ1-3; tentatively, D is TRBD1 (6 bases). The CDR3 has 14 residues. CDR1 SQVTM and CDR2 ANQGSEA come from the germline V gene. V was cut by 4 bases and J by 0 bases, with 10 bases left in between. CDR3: CSVGDTGSGNTIYF. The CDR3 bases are TGCAGCGTTGGGGACACCGGCTCTGGAAACACCATATATTTT.

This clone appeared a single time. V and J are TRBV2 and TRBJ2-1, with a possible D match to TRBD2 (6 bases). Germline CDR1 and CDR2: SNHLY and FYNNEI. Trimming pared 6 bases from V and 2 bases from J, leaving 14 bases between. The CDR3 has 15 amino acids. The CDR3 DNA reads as TGTGCCAGCAGGCCAAGTGGCGGGGCCTACAATGAGCAGTTCTTC. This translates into CASRPSGGAYNEQFF.

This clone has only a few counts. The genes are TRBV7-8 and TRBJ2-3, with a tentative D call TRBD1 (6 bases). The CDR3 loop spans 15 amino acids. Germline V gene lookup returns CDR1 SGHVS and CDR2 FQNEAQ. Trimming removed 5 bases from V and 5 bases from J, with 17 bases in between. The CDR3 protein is CASSPLGAFQDTQYF. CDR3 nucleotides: TGTGCCAGCAGCCCCCTGGGGGCGTTTCAAGATACGCAGTATTTT.

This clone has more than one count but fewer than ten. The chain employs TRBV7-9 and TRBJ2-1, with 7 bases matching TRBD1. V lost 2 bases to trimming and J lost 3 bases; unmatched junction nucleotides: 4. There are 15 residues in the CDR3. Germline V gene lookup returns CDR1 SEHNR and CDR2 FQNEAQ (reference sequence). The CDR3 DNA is TGTGCCAGCAGCTTAAAGGGGGCGGGCTACAATGAGCAGTTCTTC. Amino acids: CASSLKGAGYNEQFF.

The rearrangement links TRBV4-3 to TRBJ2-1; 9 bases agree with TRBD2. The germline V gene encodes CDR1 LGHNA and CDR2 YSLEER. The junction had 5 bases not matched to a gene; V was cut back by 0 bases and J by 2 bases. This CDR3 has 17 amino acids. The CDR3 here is CASSQDLSGSTYNEQFF. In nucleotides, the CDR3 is TGCGCCAGCAGCCAAGACCTTAGCGGGAGTACCTACAATGAGCAGTTCTTC.

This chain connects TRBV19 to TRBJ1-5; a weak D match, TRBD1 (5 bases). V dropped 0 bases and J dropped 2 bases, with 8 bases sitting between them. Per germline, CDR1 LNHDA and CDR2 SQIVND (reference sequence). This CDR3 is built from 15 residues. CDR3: CASSIDGAGNQPQHF. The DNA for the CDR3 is TGTGCCAGTAGTATAGATGGGGCAGGCAATCAGCCCCAGCATTTT.

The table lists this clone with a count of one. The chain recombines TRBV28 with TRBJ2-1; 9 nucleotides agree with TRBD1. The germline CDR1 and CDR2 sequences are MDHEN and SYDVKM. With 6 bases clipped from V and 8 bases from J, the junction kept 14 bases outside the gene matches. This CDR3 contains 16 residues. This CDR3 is CASRMAGTGREYEQFF. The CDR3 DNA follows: TGTGCCAGCAGAATGGCCGGGACAGGGCGAGAGTATGAGCAGTTCTTC.

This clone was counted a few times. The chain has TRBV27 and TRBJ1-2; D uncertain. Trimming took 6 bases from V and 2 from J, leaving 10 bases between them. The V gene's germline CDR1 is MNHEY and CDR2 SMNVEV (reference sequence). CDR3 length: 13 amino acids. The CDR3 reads CASRPGVNYGYTF. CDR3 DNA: TGTGCCAGCAGGCCCGGGGTCAACTATGGCTACACCTTC.

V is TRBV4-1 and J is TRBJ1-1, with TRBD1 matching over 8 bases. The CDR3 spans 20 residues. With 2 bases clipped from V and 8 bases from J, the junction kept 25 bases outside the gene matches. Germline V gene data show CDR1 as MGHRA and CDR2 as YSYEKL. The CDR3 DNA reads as TGCGCCAGCAGCCAAACGCTCGTGACTGTGGCAGCCAGGGGGCGAAAAGAAGCTTTCTTT. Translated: CASSQTLVTVAARGRKEAFF.

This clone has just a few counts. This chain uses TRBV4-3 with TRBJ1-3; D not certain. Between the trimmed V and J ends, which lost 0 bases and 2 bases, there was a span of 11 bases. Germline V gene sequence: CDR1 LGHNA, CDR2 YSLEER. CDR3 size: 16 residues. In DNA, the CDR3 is TGCGCCAGCAGCCAAGAATGGGCAGTCGCTGGAAACACCATATATTTT. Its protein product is CASSQEWAVAGNTIYF.

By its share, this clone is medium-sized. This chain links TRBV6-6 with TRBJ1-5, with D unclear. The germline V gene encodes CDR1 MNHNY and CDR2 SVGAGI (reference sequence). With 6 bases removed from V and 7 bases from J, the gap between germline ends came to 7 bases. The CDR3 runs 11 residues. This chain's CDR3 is CASRREQPQHF. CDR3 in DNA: TGTGCCAGCAGAAGGGAGCAGCCCCAGCATTTT.

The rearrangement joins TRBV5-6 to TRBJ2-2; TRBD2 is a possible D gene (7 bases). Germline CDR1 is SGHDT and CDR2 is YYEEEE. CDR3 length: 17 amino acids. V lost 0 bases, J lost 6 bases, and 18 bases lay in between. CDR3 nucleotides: TGTGCCAGCAGCTTGGTGTCGGGGGGCTGGGGACCCGGGGAGCTGTTTTTT. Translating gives CASSLVSGGWGPGELFF. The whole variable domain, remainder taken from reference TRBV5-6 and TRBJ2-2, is DAGVTQSPTHLIKTRGQQVTLRCSPKSGHDTVSWYQQALGQGPQFIFQYYEEEERQRGNFPDRFSGHQFPNYSSELNVNALLLGDSALYLCASSLVSGGWGPGELFFGEGSRLTVL.

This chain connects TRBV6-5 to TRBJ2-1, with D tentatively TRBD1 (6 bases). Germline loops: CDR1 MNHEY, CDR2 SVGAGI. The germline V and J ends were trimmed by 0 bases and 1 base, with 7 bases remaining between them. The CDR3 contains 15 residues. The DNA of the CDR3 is TGTGCCAGCAGTTACTCAGGGGGTTCCTACAATGAGCAGTTCTTC. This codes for CASSYSGGSYNEQFF.

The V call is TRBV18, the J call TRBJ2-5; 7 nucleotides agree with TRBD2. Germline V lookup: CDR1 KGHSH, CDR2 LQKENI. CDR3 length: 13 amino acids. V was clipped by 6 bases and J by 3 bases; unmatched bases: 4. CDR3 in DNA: TGTGCCAGCTCCCGAGGACTAGAAGAGACCCAGTACTTC. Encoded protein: CASSRGLEETQYF.

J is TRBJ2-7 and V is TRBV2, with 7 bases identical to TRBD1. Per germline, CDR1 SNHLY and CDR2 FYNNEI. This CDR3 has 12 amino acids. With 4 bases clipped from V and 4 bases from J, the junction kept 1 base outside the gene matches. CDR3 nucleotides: TGTGCCAGCAGTGGACAGGGTTACGAGCAGTACTTC. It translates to CASSGQGYEQYF.

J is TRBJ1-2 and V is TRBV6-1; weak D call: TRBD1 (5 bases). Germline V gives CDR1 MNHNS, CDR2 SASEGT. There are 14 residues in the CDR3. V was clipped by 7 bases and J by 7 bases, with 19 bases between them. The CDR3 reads CASIDPRGYPGYTF. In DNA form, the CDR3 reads TGTGCCAGCATTGATCCCCGGGGGTACCCTGGCTACACCTTC.

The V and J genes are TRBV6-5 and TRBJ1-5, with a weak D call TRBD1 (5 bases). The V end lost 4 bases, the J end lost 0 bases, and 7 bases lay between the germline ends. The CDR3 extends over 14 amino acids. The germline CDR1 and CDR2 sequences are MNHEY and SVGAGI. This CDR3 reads CASSSRGSNQPQHF. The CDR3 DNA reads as TGTGCCAGCAGTTCAAGGGGTAGCAATCAGCCCCAGCATTTT.

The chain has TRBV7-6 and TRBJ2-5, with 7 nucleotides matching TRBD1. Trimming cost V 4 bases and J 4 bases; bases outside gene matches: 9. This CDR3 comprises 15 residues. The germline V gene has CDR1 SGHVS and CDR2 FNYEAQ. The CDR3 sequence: CASSSQPQGLETQYF. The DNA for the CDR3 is TGTGCCAGCAGCTCCCAACCACAGGGGTTAGAGACCCAGTACTTC.

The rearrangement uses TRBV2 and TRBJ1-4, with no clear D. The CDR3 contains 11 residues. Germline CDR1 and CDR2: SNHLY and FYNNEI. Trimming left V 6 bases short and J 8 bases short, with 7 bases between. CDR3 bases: TGTGCCAGCAGGGTCGGGGAAAAACTGTTTTTT. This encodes CASRVGEKLFF.

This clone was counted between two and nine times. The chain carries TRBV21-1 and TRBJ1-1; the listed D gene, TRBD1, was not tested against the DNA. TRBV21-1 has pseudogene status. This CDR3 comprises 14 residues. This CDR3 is CASSNGHLNTEAFF. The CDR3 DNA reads TGTGCCAGCAGCAACGGACACCTGAACACTGAAGCTTTCTTT.

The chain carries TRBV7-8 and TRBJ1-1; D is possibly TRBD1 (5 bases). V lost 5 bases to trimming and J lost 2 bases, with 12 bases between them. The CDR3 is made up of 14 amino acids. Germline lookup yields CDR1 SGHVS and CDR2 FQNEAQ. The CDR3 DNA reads TGTGCCAGCAGCCCGCAGACAGCCAACACTGAAGCTTTCTTT. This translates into CASSPQTANTEAFF.

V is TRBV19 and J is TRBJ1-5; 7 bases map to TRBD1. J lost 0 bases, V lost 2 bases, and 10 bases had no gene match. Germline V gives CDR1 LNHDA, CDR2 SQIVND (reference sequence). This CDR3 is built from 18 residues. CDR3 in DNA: TGTGCCAGTAGTATAACTCGGGGCAGGGGGTATAGCAATCAGCCCCAGCATTTT. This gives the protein CASSITRGRGYSNQPQHF.